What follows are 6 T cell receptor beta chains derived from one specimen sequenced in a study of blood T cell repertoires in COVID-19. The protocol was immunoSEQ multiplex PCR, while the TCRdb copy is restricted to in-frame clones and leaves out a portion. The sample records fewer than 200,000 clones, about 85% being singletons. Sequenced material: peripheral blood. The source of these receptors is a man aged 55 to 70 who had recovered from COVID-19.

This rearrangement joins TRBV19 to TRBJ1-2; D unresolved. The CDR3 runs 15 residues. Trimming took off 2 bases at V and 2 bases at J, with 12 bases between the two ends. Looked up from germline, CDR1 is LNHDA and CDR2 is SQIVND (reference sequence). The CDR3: CASSITGGGNYGYTF. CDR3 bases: TGTGCCAGTAGTATAACGGGAGGAGGCAACTATGGCTACACCTTC.

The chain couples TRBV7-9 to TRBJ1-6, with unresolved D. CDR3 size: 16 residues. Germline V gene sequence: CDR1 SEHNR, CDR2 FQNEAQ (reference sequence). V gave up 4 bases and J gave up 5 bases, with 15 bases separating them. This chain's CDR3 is CASSSEGVDNNSPLHF. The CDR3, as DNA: TGTGCCAGCAGCTCCGAGGGAGTCGATAATAATTCACCCCTCCACTTT. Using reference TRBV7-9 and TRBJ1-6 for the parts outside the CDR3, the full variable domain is DTGVSQNPRHKITKRGQNVTFRCDPISEHNRLYWYRQTLGQGPEFLTYFQNEAQLEKSRLLSDRFSAERPKGSFSTLEIQRTEQGDSAMYLCASSSEGVDNNSPLHFGNGTRLTVT.

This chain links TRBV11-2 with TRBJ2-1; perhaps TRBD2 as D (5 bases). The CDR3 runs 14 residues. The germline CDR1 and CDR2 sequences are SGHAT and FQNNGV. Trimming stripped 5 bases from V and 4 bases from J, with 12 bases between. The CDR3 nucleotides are TGTGCCAGCAGCCCCTCCCGGGGATACAATGAGCAGTTCTTC. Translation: CASSPSRGYNEQFF.

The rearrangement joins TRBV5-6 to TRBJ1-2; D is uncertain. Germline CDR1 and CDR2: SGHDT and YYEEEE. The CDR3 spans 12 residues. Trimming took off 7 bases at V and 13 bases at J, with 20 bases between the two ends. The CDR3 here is CASSDTVSALTF. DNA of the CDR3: TGTGCCAGCTCCGACACGGTTTCCGCTCTCACCTTC. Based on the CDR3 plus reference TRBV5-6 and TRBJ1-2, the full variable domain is DAGVTQSPTHLIKTRGQQVTLRCSPKSGHDTVSWYQQALGQGPQFIFQYYEEEERQRGNFPDRFSGHQFPNYSSELNVNALLLGDSALYLCASSDTVSALTFGSGTRLTVV.

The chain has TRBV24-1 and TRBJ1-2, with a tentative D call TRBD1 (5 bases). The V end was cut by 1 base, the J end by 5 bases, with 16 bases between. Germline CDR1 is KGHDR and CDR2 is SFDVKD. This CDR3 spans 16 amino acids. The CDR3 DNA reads TGTGCCACCAGTGATTTACCCAGGGAAGAGGATTATGGCTACACCTTC. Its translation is CATSDLPREEDYGYTF.

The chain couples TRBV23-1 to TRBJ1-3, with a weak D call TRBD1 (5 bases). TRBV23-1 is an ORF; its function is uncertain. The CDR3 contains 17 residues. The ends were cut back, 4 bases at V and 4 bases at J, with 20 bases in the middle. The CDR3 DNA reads TGCGCCAGCAGTCGCCGGGCCAGGCGGACAATGGGAAACACCATATATTTT. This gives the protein CASSRRARRTMGNTIYF.